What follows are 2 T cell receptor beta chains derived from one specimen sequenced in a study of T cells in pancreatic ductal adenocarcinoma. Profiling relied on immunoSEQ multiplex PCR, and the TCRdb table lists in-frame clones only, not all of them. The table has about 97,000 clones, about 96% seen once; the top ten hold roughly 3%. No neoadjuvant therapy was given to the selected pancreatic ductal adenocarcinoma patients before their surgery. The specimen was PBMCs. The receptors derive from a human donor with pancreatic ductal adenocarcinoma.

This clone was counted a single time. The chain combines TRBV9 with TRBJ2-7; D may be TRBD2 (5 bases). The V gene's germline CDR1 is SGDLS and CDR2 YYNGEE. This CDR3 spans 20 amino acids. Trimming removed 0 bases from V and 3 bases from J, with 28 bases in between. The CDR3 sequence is CASSVGKRVANPTDYYEQYF. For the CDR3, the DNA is TGTGCCAGCAGCGTAGGTAAGAGAGTAGCGAACCCAACTGATTACTACGAGCAGTACTTC.

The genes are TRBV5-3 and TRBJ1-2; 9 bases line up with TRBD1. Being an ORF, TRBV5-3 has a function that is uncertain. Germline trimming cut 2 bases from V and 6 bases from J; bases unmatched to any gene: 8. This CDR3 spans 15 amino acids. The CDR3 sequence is CARSFAGTGLDGYTF. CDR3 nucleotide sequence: TGTGCCAGAAGCTTTGCCGGGACAGGGCTTGATGGCTACACCTTC.